These 10 T cell receptor beta chains were sequenced from one sample in a study of blood T cell repertoires in COVID-19 (TCRdb year 2020). The method was the immunoSEQ multiplex PCR assay. Held by TCRdb, this immuneACCESS table contains in-frame sequences only and omits some clones. Under half of the omission traces to an unresolved V gene where checked; the cause of the rest is unknown. The sample yields 150,000 to 200,000 clones; around 85% were counted once. The ten largest account for under 4% of the sample. The sample consisted of peripheral blood. The source is a human donor with acute or convalescent COVID-19. The donor label of this sample is uncertain.

The DNA of the CDR3 is TGCAGCGTTCAACCAGGGGTCGGCACTGAAGCTTTCTTT. Translated, it gives CSVQPGVGTEAFF. V usage is TRBV29-1 and J usage is TRBJ1-1; D is possibly TRBD1 (6 bases). The CDR3 loop spans 13 amino acids. Trimming left V 5 bases short and J 4 bases short, with 14 bases between. Germline V gives CDR1 SQVTM, CDR2 ANQGSEA.

This clone was seen a few times. V and J are TRBV25-1 and TRBJ2-1; 12 bases match TRBD1. The V gene end was trimmed by 5 bases and the J gene end by 12 bases; junction bases not matched to a gene: 14. This CDR3 has 16 residues. The germline V gene has CDR1 MGHDK and CDR2 SYGVNS. Here the CDR3 reads CASSRAGTGGEEGQFF. The CDR3 DNA is TGTGCCAGCAGTAGAGCCGGGACAGGGGGCGAGGAAGGGCAGTTCTTC.

This clone appeared a single time. The chain employs TRBV28 and TRBJ2-5, with TRBD2 identical over 14 bases. CDR1 and CDR2 from the germline V gene are MDHEN and SYDVKM. The V gene end was trimmed by 6 bases and the J gene end by 5 bases; junction bases not matched to a gene: 11. The CDR3 consists of 17 residues. DNA of the CDR3: TGTGCCAGCAGCGGAGGACTAGCGGGGGGTTCCAGGGAGACCCAGTACTTC. It specifies CASSGGLAGGSRETQYF.

The rearrangement links TRBV2 to TRBJ2-3, with TRBD2 matching 9 bases. The CDR3 is 14 residues long. Germline CDR1 reads SNHLY; CDR2 reads FYNNEI. V shed 7 bases, J shed 4 bases, and the junction held 6 bases outside the gene matches. The CDR3 loop reads CASNAGGKADTQYF. CDR3 sequence (DNA): TGTGCCAGCAATGCGGGGGGGAAGGCAGATACGCAGTATTTT.

The J gene is TRBJ1-6, the V gene TRBV28, with 9 bases that match TRBD1. Trimming took 6 bases from V and 7 from J; bases not matched to a gene: 13. The length of the CDR3 is 17 residues. CDR1 is MDHEN and CDR2 is SYDVKM in the germline V gene. The CDR3 loop reads CASRNPGQGGANSPLHF. CDR3 DNA sequence: TGTGCCAGCAGAAACCCGGGACAGGGTGGGGCCAATTCACCCCTCCACTTT.

V usage is TRBV4-1 and J usage is TRBJ1-2, with TRBD1 matching 10 bases. V shed 1 base and J 2 bases; nucleotides not matched to a gene: 7. The CDR3 extends over 17 amino acids. Germline assignment: CDR1 MGHRA and CDR2 YSYEKL. In nucleotides, the CDR3 is TGCGCCAGCAGCCAAGGGTCAGGACAGGGGGTCAACTATGGCTACACCTTC. Translated, it gives CASSQGSGQGVNYGYTF.

The rearrangement joins TRBV4-1 to TRBJ1-2; 8 positions agree with TRBD1. The CDR3 consists of 14 residues. Trimming took 4 bases from V and 5 from J; bases not matched to a gene: 6. Germline V gene sequence: CDR1 MGHRA, CDR2 YSYEKL. The CDR3 region is CASSPRTGKYGYTF. As DNA, the CDR3 is TGCGCCAGCAGCCCTCGGACAGGGAAGTATGGCTACACCTTC.

The chain uses TRBV29-1 and TRBJ1-1; D perhaps matches TRBD1 (6 bases). V gave up 4 bases and J gave up 5 bases, with 11 bases separating them. Per the germline V gene, CDR1 is SQVTM and CDR2 is ANQGSEA. The CDR3 is 12 amino acids. CDR3 sequence: CSVARGETEAFF. CDR3 DNA: TGCAGCGTTGCCAGGGGAGAGACTGAAGCTTTCTTT.

This rearrangement joins TRBV7-9 to TRBJ1-6, with 8 bases matching TRBD1. This CDR3 is built from 18 residues. The ends lost 4 bases at V and 6 bases at J; junction bases unmatched: 14. Germline CDR1 SEHNR, CDR2 FQNEAQ (reference sequence). The chain's CDR3 is CASSSTDRGSGGNSPLHF. The CDR3 DNA sequence: TGTGCCAGCAGCTCCACCGACAGGGGCTCCGGTGGTAATTCACCCCTCCACTTT.

The chain has TRBV29-1 and TRBJ1-1; no clear D. Germline V CDR1 and CDR2: SQVTM, ANQGSEA. The CDR3 runs 12 residues. The V end lost 3 bases, the J end lost 8 bases, and 13 bases lay between the germline ends. This CDR3 reads CSVDRNWEEAFF. The CDR3 DNA is TGCAGCGTTGACCGAAACTGGGAGGAAGCTTTCTTT.